The 2 T cell receptor beta chains below all came from one sample that was sequenced in a study of neurological immune-mediated disorders. MiXCR, applied by TCRdb to the 5' RACE reads, yields one record per CDR3 protein. This sample carries approximately 29,000 distinct CDR3 sequences, 9.5% to 15% of them seen once, and the ten largest clones take 7.8%. The source material was PBMCs. These TCRs come from a man aged 55 to 69 in good health.

In its sample, this clonotype was seen many times. Mismatch with germline at one junction end may stem from a read error. J is TRBJ2-3 and V is TRBV7-2; TRBD1 matches 7 bases. Germline values: CDR1 SGHTA, CDR2 FQGNSA. The CDR3 runs to 16 residues. CDR3 protein: CASSLTFRQGEDAQYF. CDR3 sequence (DNA): TGTGCCAGCAGCTTAACGTTTAGGCAGGGGGAAGATGCGCAGTATTTT. Full variable domain (remainder filled in from reference TRBV7-2 and TRBJ2-3): GAGVSQSPSNKVTEKGKDVELRCDPISGHTALYWYRQSLGQGLEFLIYFQGNSAPDKSGLPSDRFSAERTGGSVSTLTIQRTQQEDSAVYLCASSLTFRQGEDAQYFGPGTRLTVL.

This clonotype was picked up many times. The chain employs TRBV20-1 and TRBJ1-1; no definite D call. CDR1 is DFQATT, CDR2 SNEGSKA, per germline (reference sequence). The CDR3 covers 14 residues. Trimming took 6 bases from V and 5 from J, leaving 19 bases between them. CDR3 protein: CSAEVAGLRTEAFF. The CDR3 region has the DNA TGCAGTGCAGAGGTGGCCGGGTTGAGGACTGAAGCTTTCTTT.